This passage covers 26 T cell receptor beta chains from one sample sequenced in a study of CD8 T cells in Susac syndrome. With random hexamers, reverse transcription was performed on about 0.45 to 1 ug of RNA. MiXCR, applied by TCRdb to the immunoSEQ multiplex PCR reads, yields one record per CDR3 protein. The repertoire holds approximately 120,000 distinct CDR3 sequences, with 85% to 95% as singletons. Sequences were obtained from CD8+ T cells from PBMCs. These receptors came from a human donor with multiple sclerosis.

J is TRBJ1-6 and V is TRBV27; D call uncertain. Deletions cut 0 bases from V and 10 bases from J, with 7 bases between. This CDR3 spans 13 amino acids. CDR1 is MNHEY, CDR2 SMNVEV, per germline (reference sequence). In DNA form, the CDR3 reads TGTGCCAGCAGTTTATCTGGTGGGTCACCCCTCCACTTT. It specifies CASSLSGGSPLHF.

This chain connects TRBV4-1 to TRBJ2-1, with unresolved D. Deletions cut 4 bases from V and 6 bases from J, with 25 bases between. Germline CDR1 is MGHRA and CDR2 is YSYEKL. The CDR3 sequence is 18 residues long. CDR3 protein: CASSRLGGPRESGNEQFF. The CDR3, as DNA: TGCGCCAGCAGCCGGTTAGGTGGCCCCCGAGAATCCGGCAATGAGCAGTTCTTC.

The chain uses TRBV28 and TRBJ2-7, with 8 nucleotides matching TRBD1. The germline gives CDR1 MDHEN, CDR2 SYDVKM. After removal of 6 bases from V and 3 bases from J, the junction contained 7 bases not matched to a gene. The CDR3 has 14 residues. As DNA, the CDR3 is TGTGCCAGCAGGGCCCGGGGACAGGACTACGAGCAGTACTTC. It is translated as CASRARGQDYEQYF.

The chain uses TRBV11-2 and TRBJ2-3; maybe TRBD1 (5 bases). The CDR3 sequence is 12 residues long. V lost 0 bases, J lost 9 bases, and 7 bases lay in between. Germline V lookup: CDR1 SGHAT, CDR2 FQNNGV. CDR3 loop: CASSLDPGTQYF. The CDR3 DNA sequence: TGTGCCAGCAGCTTAGATCCAGGGACGCAGTATTTT.

This chain links TRBV2 with TRBJ2-7; 7 bases map to TRBD1. This CDR3 has 16 amino acids. The V gene end was trimmed by 2 bases and the J gene end by 2 bases; junction bases not matched to a gene: 9. CDR1 and CDR2 (germline): SNHLY, FYNNEI. CDR3 coding DNA: TGTGCCAGCAGTGAATTTTTAGGGGACAGAACCTACGAGCAGTACTTC. It encodes CASSEFLGDRTYEQYF.

The chain employs TRBV21-1 and TRBJ2-1; the D call in the table, TRBD1, was not verified against the DNA. TRBV21-1 is assigned pseudogene status. This CDR3 is 15 amino acids long. The CDR3 DNA follows: TGTGCCAGCACCACCAGAGACAGGGAGAACAATGAGCAGTTCTTC. It codes for CASTTRDRENNEQFF.

V gene TRBV7-9 combines with J gene TRBJ2-7; D possibly corresponds to TRBD1 (5 bases). Germline loops: CDR1 SEHNR, CDR2 FQNEAQ (reference sequence). The CDR3 has 14 residues. Trimming removed 3 bases at V and 2 bases at J, with 11 bases between. Here the CDR3 reads CASSFGTGPYEQYF. As DNA, the CDR3 is TGTGCCAGCAGCTTCGGAACAGGCCCCTACGAGCAGTACTTC.

This clonotype was found once. The chain employs TRBV12-3 or TRBV12-4 and TRBJ2-5; 10 bases are a match to TRBD2. The junction had 12 bases not matched to a gene; V was cut back by 10 bases and J by 4 bases. This CDR3 contains 15 residues. The CDR3 protein is CATAESGGAAETQYF. In DNA form, the CDR3 reads TGTGCCACGGCGGAGAGCGGGGGGGCCGCAGAGACCCAGTACTTC.

The rearrangement links TRBV7-9 to TRBJ2-1, with 8 bases matching TRBD2. Germline V CDR1 and CDR2: SEHNR, FQNEAQ (reference sequence). This CDR3 has 16 amino acids. Losses at the gene ends were 4 bases for V and 4 bases for J; bases not matched to a gene: 9. CDR3 bases: TGTGCCAGCAGCTCCGCAAGCGGGGGCGATTACAATGAGCAGTTCTTC. Translating it yields CASSSASGGDYNEQFF.

The table lists this clonotype with a count of one. This chain uses TRBV20-1 with TRBJ1-5, with 7 bases that match TRBD1. J lost 3 bases, V lost 5 bases, and 10 bases had no gene match. In germline, CDR1 is DFQATT, CDR2 SNEGSKA (reference sequence). The CDR3 has 15 residues. CDR3 coding DNA: TGCAGTGCTCCCGACCAACAGGGGTACAATCAGCCCCAGCATTTT. It is translated as CSAPDQQGYNQPQHF.

The chain uses TRBV13 and TRBJ2-5, with 8 bases identical to TRBD2. The CDR3 has 17 amino acids. Germline CDR1 is PRHDT and CDR2 is FYEKMQ (reference sequence). Trimming took 0 bases from V and 7 from J; bases not matched to a gene: 13. CDR3 loop: CASSLGRAGGRLATQYF. In DNA form, the CDR3 reads TGTGCCAGCAGCTTAGGCCGGGCGGGAGGCCGGTTGGCGACCCAGTACTTC.

The chain joins TRBV12-3 or TRBV12-4 to TRBJ2-2, with a tentative D call TRBD1 (5 bases). The CDR3 consists of 12 residues. The V end was cut by 7 bases, the J end by 6 bases, with 9 bases between. The CDR3 sequence: CASTQGSGELFF. The CDR3, as DNA: TGTGCCAGCACCCAGGGATCCGGGGAGCTGTTTTTT.

The chain is built from TRBV11-2 and TRBJ2-7, with D uncertain. From germline, CDR1 is SGHAT and CDR2 FQNNGV. Trimming removed 1 base at V and 3 bases at J, with 16 bases between. This CDR3 is 16 amino acids long. The CDR3 DNA sequence: TGTGCCAGCAGCTTAGTATCCGGGCCCCGATACTACGAGCAGTACTTC. This encodes CASSLVSGPRYYEQYF.

CDR3 amino acids: CASSLGSGVEQYV. DNA for the CDR3: TGCGCCAGCAGCTTGGGATCGGGGGTCGAGCAGTACGTC. J is TRBJ2-7 and V is TRBV5-1; the D gene is possibly TRBD2 (6 bases). The CDR3 has 13 residues. Germline V gene sequence: CDR1 SGHRS, CDR2 YFSETQ. The ends were cut back, 0 bases at V and 6 bases at J, with 10 bases in the middle.

The gene calls are TRBV7-8 and TRBJ2-5; the match to TRBD2 covers 9 bases. Germline loops: CDR1 SGHVS, CDR2 FQNEAQ. The V segment lost 5 bases and the J segment 5 bases; nucleotides outside the gene matches: 12. This CDR3 region has 16 residues. DNA for the CDR3: TGTGCCAGCAGCCTTGGGCGGGGGGGCCGTCAGGAGACCCAGTACTTC. Its translation is CASSLGRGGRQETQYF.

The rearrangement links TRBV29-1 to TRBJ2-1, with D perhaps matching TRBD1 or TRBD2 (5 bases each). The V end lost 6 bases, the J end lost 3 bases, and 15 bases lay between the germline ends. This CDR3 spans 14 amino acids. Germline V gene lookup returns CDR1 SQVTM and CDR2 ANQGSEA. The CDR3 spells CSVPGATNYNEQFF. CDR3 in DNA: TGCAGCGTGCCCGGGGCGACCAACTACAATGAGCAGTTCTTC.

The V call is TRBV6-1, the J call TRBJ2-1; D is possibly TRBD1 (6 bases). Trimming took 1 base from V and 8 from J, leaving 18 bases between them. Germline values: CDR1 MNHNS, CDR2 SASEGT. This CDR3 is built from 16 residues. The CDR3 nucleotides read TGTGCCAGCAGTGAAGGCCCCTACAGGGTGAGCGATGAGCAGTTCTTC. Protein: CASSEGPYRVSDEQFF.

V gene TRBV13 combines with J gene TRBJ1-2, with D possibly matching TRBD1 (5 bases). The germline V gene encodes CDR1 PRHDT and CDR2 FYEKMQ (reference sequence). The CDR3 has 14 residues. Trimming pared 5 bases from V and 3 bases from J, leaving 13 bases between. The CDR3 spells CASSTSTADYGYTF. CDR3 sequence (DNA): TGTGCCAGCAGCACGTCGACAGCGGACTATGGCTACACCTTC.

The V gene is TRBV13, the J gene TRBJ1-1, with 8 bases lining up with TRBD1. Germline V gene lookup returns CDR1 PRHDT and CDR2 FYEKMQ (reference sequence). This CDR3 is built from 16 residues. V lost 5 bases to trimming and J lost 8 bases; unmatched junction nucleotides: 16. The CDR3 bases are TGTGCCAGCAGCGCCTTATTGTCTCCCGGGACAGGAGAAGCTTTCTTT. It encodes CASSALLSPGTGEAFF.

The chain has TRBV3-1 and TRBJ2-7, with 9 bases that match TRBD1. Germline CDR1 reads LGHDT; CDR2 reads YNNKEL (reference sequence). The CDR3 is 15 residues long. V lost 4 bases to trimming and J lost 3 bases; unmatched junction nucleotides: 7. The CDR3, as DNA: TGTGCCAGCAGCCCCGACAGGGGGATTTACTACGAGCAGTACTTC. This codes for CASSPDRGIYYEQYF.

The V and J genes are TRBV7-9 and TRBJ1-1; D uncertain. Germline loops: CDR1 SEHNR, CDR2 FQNEAQ (reference sequence). Trimming shortened V by 6 bases and J by 6 bases, and 11 bases separated the two germline ends. The CDR3 is 12 amino acids. CDR3 loop: CASSSVEPEAFF. The CDR3 bases are TGTGCCAGCAGTTCCGTCGAGCCTGAAGCTTTCTTT.

The rearrangement uses TRBV6-5 and TRBJ2-2; D may be TRBD1 (6 bases). The ends were cut back, 4 bases at V and 4 bases at J, with 16 bases in the middle. This CDR3 is 16 amino acids long. Germline V gene data show CDR1 as MNHEY and CDR2 as SVGAGI. The CDR3 loop reads CASSSAWGRGTGELFF. The CDR3 DNA follows: TGTGCCAGCAGTTCAGCCTGGGGGCGCGGCACCGGGGAGCTGTTTTTT.

The rearrangement uses TRBV7-9 and TRBJ2-7, with unresolved D. The CDR3 has 12 residues. V was shortened by 3 bases and J by 5 bases, with 8 bases between the two germline ends. Germline assignment: CDR1 SEHNR and CDR2 FQNEAQ (reference sequence). CDR3 nucleotides: TGTGCCAGCAGCTTGGAGCGTGACGAGCAGTACGTC. As protein: CASSLERDEQYV.

This clonotype appeared a single time. The rearrangement joins TRBV7-9 to TRBJ1-1; D is unresolved. Looked up from germline, CDR1 is SEHNR and CDR2 is FQNEAQ (reference sequence). Trimming cost V 7 bases and J 1 base, with 10 bases left between them. The CDR3 contains 13 residues. CDR3 in amino acids: CASIDGKNTEAFF. DNA of the CDR3: TGTGCCAGCATCGACGGGAAGAACACTGAAGCTTTCTTT.

This clonotype was seen only once. The J gene is TRBJ2-3, the V gene TRBV7-3; 10 nucleotides align to TRBD2. In germline, CDR1 is SGHTA, CDR2 FQGTGA. The CDR3 is made up of 15 amino acids. Trimming took 5 bases from V and 5 from J; bases not matched to a gene: 7. The CDR3 reads CASSASGGARDTQYF. The DNA of the CDR3 is TGTGCCAGCAGCGCCAGCGGGGGGGCCAGAGATACGCAGTATTTT.

This clonotype was counted a single time. This CDR3 reads CAISESLVGDTQYF. The CDR3 DNA sequence: TGTGCCATCAGTGAGTCACTAGTCGGTGATACGCAGTATTTT. This chain uses TRBV10-3 with TRBJ2-3; a possible D gene is TRBD2 (5 bases). Germline V gene sequence: CDR1 ENHRY, CDR2 SYGVKD. V was trimmed by 0 bases and J by 6 bases, leaving 10 bases between them. This CDR3 region has 14 residues.